These 30 T cell receptor beta chains were sequenced from one sample in a study of control samples from healthy donors and cancer patients. Repertoires were generated with immunoSEQ multiplex PCR, while TCRdb's copy carries only in-frame clones and drops some. The sample lists under 65,000 clones; 75% to 95% were seen once. Material for sequencing was PBMCs. These receptors were obtained from a man aged 25-40 years with colorectal cancer.

V usage is TRBV7-2 and J usage is TRBJ2-3, with a tentative D call TRBD1 (6 bases). Per germline, CDR1 SGHTA and CDR2 FQGNSA. The CDR3 totals 15 residues. Between the trimmed V and J ends, which lost 5 bases and 1 base, there was a span of 13 bases. The CDR3 DNA sequence: TGTGCCAGCAGCGTACAGGGTGCGGGCACAGATACGCAGTATTTT. Translation gives CASSVQGAGTDTQYF. Combining the CDR3 with reference TRBV7-2 and TRBJ2-3 gives the whole variable domain GAGVSQSPSNKVTEKGKDVELRCDPISGHTALYWYRQSLGQGLEFLIYFQGNSAPDKSGLPSDRFSAERTGGSVSTLTIQRTQQEDSAVYLCASSVQGAGTDTQYFGPGTRLTVL.

The sample holds a few counts of this clone. V is TRBV4-1 and J is TRBJ1-6; D call uncertain. The CDR3 has 12 amino acids. In germline, CDR1 is MGHRA, CDR2 YSYEKL. V lost 3 bases, J lost 14 bases, and 11 bases lay in between. The CDR3 nucleotides read TGCGCCAGCAGCCAGGGAGGTCAAACCCTCCACTTT. Its protein is CASSQGGQTLHF.

Only a few counts were recorded for this clone. This chain joins TRBV15 and TRBJ1-6; no firm D call. V shed 0 bases and J shed 9 bases, with 6 bases lying between them. The germline CDR1 and CDR2 sequences are LNHNV and YYDKDF (reference sequence). The CDR3 is made up of 13 amino acids. The CDR3 here is CATSRDRFSPLHF. CDR3 sequence (DNA): TGTGCCACCAGCAGAGATAGATTTTCACCCCTCCACTTT.

The chain is built from TRBV10-3 and TRBJ2-7; TRBD2 matches 10 bases. Trimming at V came to 3 bases and at J to 0 bases, leaving 11 bases not matched to a gene. Germline CDR1 reads ENHRY; CDR2 reads SYGVKD. The CDR3 is 18 amino acids. The CDR3 sequence is CAISEKNSGGFSSYEQYV. CDR3 nucleotide sequence: TGTGCCATCAGTGAAAAGAATAGCGGGGGGTTTAGCTCCTACGAGCAGTACGTC.

The rearrangement uses TRBV18 and TRBJ2-1; D is perhaps TRBD1 (7 bases). This CDR3 is built from 14 residues. V shed 3 bases and J shed 4 bases, with 10 bases lying between them. In germline, CDR1 is KGHSH, CDR2 LQKENI. Here the CDR3 DNA reads TGTGCCAGCTCACCGGAGGGGGCGTACAATGAGCAGTTCTTC. Translating gives CASSPEGAYNEQFF.

J is TRBJ2-1 and V is TRBV5-1; D may be TRBD1 or TRBD2 (6 bases each). Looked up from germline, CDR1 is SGHRS and CDR2 is YFSETQ. The CDR3 contains 19 residues. Trimming shortened V by 3 bases and J by 6 bases, and 28 bases separated the two germline ends. The CDR3 region has the DNA TGCGCCAGCAGCTCACCCCGAGGGGGGTCCCCCACGCCCCTCAATGAGCAGTTCTTC. Residues: CASSSPRGGSPTPLNEQFF. The entire variable domain, with the rest obtained from reference TRBV5-1 and TRBJ2-1, is as follows: KAGVTQTPRYLIKTRGQQVTLSCSPISGHRSVSWYQQTPGQGLQFLFEYFSETQRNKGNFPGRFSGRQFSNSRSEMNVSTLELGDSALYLCASSSPRGGSPTPLNEQFFGPGTRLTVL.

The genes are TRBV6-6 and TRBJ1-6; 9 nucleotides match TRBD1. This CDR3 contains 14 residues. Germline assignment: CDR1 MNHNY and CDR2 SVGAGI (reference sequence). CDR3 in amino acids: CAAHRGQGNSPLHF. The DNA for the CDR3 is TGTGCGGCCCACCGGGGACAGGGTAATTCACCCCTCCACTTT.

Here the CDR3 reads CASSDSLEAFF. The CDR3 region has the DNA TGTGCCAGCAGTGATAGCCTTGAAGCTTTCTTT. The chain combines TRBV2 with TRBJ1-1, with D hard to call. Germline V gene lookup returns CDR1 SNHLY and CDR2 FYNNEI. There are 11 residues in the CDR3. V gave up 3 bases and J gave up 7 bases, with 6 bases separating them.

This chain connects TRBV6-5 to TRBJ1-1; D remains unclear. V lost 4 bases and J 6 bases, leaving 12 bases between the germline ends. The CDR3 covers 13 residues. Germline assignment: CDR1 MNHEY and CDR2 SVGAGI. The DNA of the CDR3 is TGTGCCAGCAGTTCGCCCTCCCGCGCTGAAGCTTTCTTT. It encodes CASSSPSRAEAFF.

This clone came up a few times. V usage is TRBV7-2 and J usage is TRBJ2-7; 8 bases fit TRBD1. The length of the CDR3 is 14 residues. CDR1 and CDR2 from the germline V gene are SGHTA and FQGNSA. Losses at the gene ends were 2 bases for V and 3 bases for J; bases not matched to a gene: 3. CDR3 nucleotides: TGTGCCAGCAGCTTACCGGACAGGGTCTACGAGCAGTACTTC. Protein sequence: CASSLPDRVYEQYF.

The rearrangement links TRBV5-5 to TRBJ1-2, with D perhaps TRBD1 (6 bases). V was clipped by 1 base and J by 7 bases, with 14 bases between them. This CDR3 has 14 amino acids. The V gene's germline CDR1 is SGHKS and CDR2 YYEKEE (reference sequence). The CDR3 region has the DNA TGTGCCAGCAGCTTGAGGGGGGATCGAGTTGGCTACACCTTC. This sequence encodes CASSLRGDRVGYTF.

This clone was recorded a few times. The chain recombines TRBV4-2 with TRBJ2-3; D remains unclear. Trimming pared 5 bases from V and 7 bases from J, leaving 10 bases between. The CDR3 contains 12 residues. CDR1 is LGHNA, CDR2 YNFKEQ, per germline. CDR3 loop: CASSTLRHTQYF. The CDR3 DNA reads TGTGCCAGCAGCACGCTCCGGCATACGCAGTATTTT.

The chain links TRBV6-6 to TRBJ2-5; D unresolved. V lost 0 bases to trimming and J lost 4 bases, with 3 bases between them. The CDR3 runs to 12 residues. Germline-derived CDR1 and CDR2 are MNHNY and SVGAGI (reference sequence). Written as DNA, the CDR3 is TGTGCCAGCAGTTACTCAAGAGAGACCCAGTACTTC. Its protein product is CASSYSRETQYF.

This clone was picked up one time. The chain couples TRBV29-1 to TRBJ1-1, with 7 bases aligning to TRBD1. The germline V gene has CDR1 SQVTM and CDR2 ANQGSEA. Trimming took 6 bases from V and 6 from J; bases not matched to a gene: 16. The length of the CDR3 is 15 residues. The CDR3 nucleotides are TGCAGCGTCCTCCGGGACAGCCTTCCCGTCGCTGAAGCTTTCTTT. Protein product: CSVLRDSLPVAEAFF.

A few counts support this clone. The junction departs from the called germline gene at one end, perhaps through a read error. This chain joins TRBV19 and TRBJ2-5; TRBD1 might be the D (6 bases). Germline lookup yields CDR1 LNHDA and CDR2 SQIVND (reference sequence). The CDR3 runs 14 residues. The CDR3 is CASSVDRLGGTQYF. CDR3 bases: TGTGCCAGTAGTGTAGACAGGCTAGGGGGGACCCAGTACTTC. Using reference TRBV19 and TRBJ2-5 for the parts outside the CDR3, the full variable domain is DGGITQSPKYLFRKEGQNVTLSCEQNLNHDAMYWYRQDPGQGLRLIYYSQIVNDFQKGDIAEGYSVSREKKESFPLTVTSAQKNPTAFYLCASSVDRLGGTQYFGPGTRLLVL.

This clone was observed a single time. The rearrangement uses TRBV5-1 and TRBJ2-6, with TRBD1 identical over 7 bases. The germline gives CDR1 SGHRS, CDR2 YFSETQ. V gave up 7 bases and J gave up 0 bases; unmatched junction bases: 7. The CDR3 runs 16 residues. The CDR3 bases are TGCGCCAGCCACAGGGGCCGGGGCTCTGGGGCCAACGTCCTGACTTTC. Translating it yields CASHRGRGSGANVLTF.

This sequence joins TRBV18 and TRBJ1-2; D possibly corresponds to TRBD1 (6 bases). Looked up from germline, CDR1 is KGHSH and CDR2 is LQKENI. The CDR3 covers 15 residues. Trimming pared 6 bases from V and 3 bases from J, leaving 17 bases between. The CDR3 region has the DNA TGTGCCAGCTCTCCCTCCCGGGGGGCTTACTATGGCTACACCTTC. It specifies CASSPSRGAYYGYTF.

The chain recombines TRBV4-1 with TRBJ2-2; TRBD1 might be the D (6 bases). V was cut by 10 bases and J by 7 bases, with 22 bases left in between. Per germline, CDR1 MGHRA and CDR2 YSYEKL. This CDR3 has 15 residues. Here the CDR3 DNA reads TGCGCCACCAGAGATCCACAGGGCAGTGGCGGGGAGCTGTTTTTT. Translation: CATRDPQGSGGELFF.

This chain links TRBV6-4 with TRBJ1-5, with a possible D match to TRBD1 (5 bases). The CDR3 extends over 13 amino acids. Germline values: CDR1 MRHNA, CDR2 SNTAGT. V was clipped by 5 bases and J by 7 bases, with 12 bases between them. CDR3 DNA sequence: TGTGCCAGCAGTTGGGGGATGGGGCAGCCCCAGCATTTT. This gives the protein CASSWGMGQPQHF.

Here the CDR3 DNA reads TGTGCCTGGATTTCGGACCGAAACACTGAAGCTTTCTTT. This gives the protein CAWISDRNTEAFF. The rearrangement links TRBV30 to TRBJ1-1; D gene unclear. Germline loops: CDR1 GTSNPN, CDR2 SVGIG (reference sequence). The V and J ends lost 4 bases and 2 bases respectively, with 11 bases between them. This CDR3 has 13 amino acids.

V usage is TRBV3-1 (or the pseudogene TRBV3-2) and J usage is TRBJ2-3, with D possibly being TRBD1 (5 bases). The germline V and J ends were trimmed by 5 bases and 0 bases, with 12 bases remaining between them. The germline gives CDR1 LGHDT, CDR2 YNNKEL (reference sequence). The CDR3 extends over 15 amino acids. The CDR3 nucleotides read TGTGCCAGCAGCTGGACACCGACTAGCACAGATACGCAGTATTTT. It codes for CASSWTPTSTDTQYF.

The CDR3 protein is CASSIPRGLSTEAFF. The DNA for the CDR3 is TGTGCCAGCAGCATACCCAGGGGGCTAAGCACTGAAGCTTTCTTT. This rearrangement joins TRBV11-2 to TRBJ1-1; 8 bases are shared with TRBD1. Trimming cost V 5 bases and J 4 bases; bases outside gene matches: 9. Germline assignment: CDR1 SGHAT and CDR2 FQNNGV. This CDR3 has 15 residues.

This chain links TRBV14 with TRBJ2-1, with TRBD2 identical over 9 bases. This CDR3 comprises 17 residues. Losses at the gene ends were 0 bases for V and 8 bases for J; bases not matched to a gene: 11. Germline V gives CDR1 SGHDN, CDR2 FVKESK. The CDR3 is CASSQDPSKRGADEQFF. In nucleotides, the CDR3 is TGTGCCAGCAGCCAAGACCCTTCTAAGCGGGGGGCGGATGAGCAGTTCTTC.

The chain has TRBV6-5 and TRBJ1-1; D remains unclear. Trimming took off 7 bases at V and 0 bases at J, with 15 bases between the two ends. Germline lookup yields CDR1 MNHEY and CDR2 SVGAGI. The CDR3 totals 15 residues. The DNA of the CDR3 is TGTGCCAGCATGGAGGGTTTGGTCGTGAACACTGAAGCTTTCTTT. Protein sequence: CASMEGLVVNTEAFF.

The chain has TRBV18 and TRBJ1-4; TRBD1 is a possible D gene (5 bases). Germline V gene lookup returns CDR1 KGHSH and CDR2 LQKENI. The CDR3 consists of 14 residues. V lost 5 bases and J 2 bases, leaving 9 bases between the germline ends. CDR3 in amino acids: CASSYQGTNEKLFF. DNA of the CDR3: TGTGCCAGCTCATACCAGGGCACTAATGAAAAACTGTTTTTT.

A remark on this clone: At the DNA level, this CDR3 is encoded by other sequences in the same sample as well. The chain employs TRBV5-1 and TRBJ1-2, with TRBD1 identical over 7 bases. The CDR3 is made up of 13 amino acids. With 0 bases clipped from V and 8 bases from J, the junction kept 4 bases outside the gene matches. Looked up from germline, CDR1 is SGHRS and CDR2 is YFSETQ. Written as DNA, the CDR3 is TGCGCCAGCAGCTTGGGACAGGGAGGCGGCTACACCTTC. Its translation: CASSLGQGGGYTF.

CDR3 amino acids: CAWSTEASYNEQFF. In DNA, the CDR3 is TGTGCCTGGAGTACAGAAGCCTCCTACAATGAGCAGTTCTTC. The genes are TRBV30 and TRBJ2-1; D gene unclear. The V gene lost 2 bases and the J gene lost 0 bases, with 8 bases spanning the gap. Germline values: CDR1 GTSNPN, CDR2 SVGIG (reference sequence). The length of the CDR3 is 14 residues.

This clone appeared a single time. V and J are TRBV6-1 and TRBJ1-1; unclear D gene. The length of the CDR3 is 12 residues. Trimming removed 0 bases at V and 4 bases at J, with 3 bases between. The germline CDR1 and CDR2 sequences are MNHNS and SASEGT. For the CDR3, the DNA is TGTGCCAGCAGTGAAGCTGTCACTGAAGCTTTCTTT. As protein: CASSEAVTEAFF.

V is TRBV24-1 and J is TRBJ1-2, with D perhaps matching TRBD1 (5 bases). With 6 bases removed from V and 1 base from J, the gap between germline ends came to 20 bases. This CDR3 is 17 amino acids long. Germline V lookup: CDR1 KGHDR, CDR2 SFDVKD. The CDR3 sequence is CATSFRRQGELNYGYTF. CDR3 DNA: TGTGCCACCAGTTTCCGGAGACAAGGGGAACTTAACTATGGCTACACCTTC.

This sequence joins TRBV6-5 and TRBJ1-1, with D hard to call. Germline V gene data show CDR1 as MNHEY and CDR2 as SVGAGI. The V gene lost 8 bases and the J gene lost 1 base, with 11 bases spanning the gap. This CDR3 region has 13 residues. The CDR3 nucleotides read TGTGCCAGCTTAGGTAGTTCGAACACTGAAGCTTTCTTT. This translates into CASLGSSNTEAFF.